This is a list of T cell receptor beta chains from one sample in a study of OX40 agonist ivuxolimab in advanced cancers. Clones were sequenced by immunoSEQ multiplex PCR, and TCRdb holds only the in-frame ones, with some missing. The table includes about 49,000 clones, approximately 79% detected once. Sequences were derived from CD4+ or CD8+ T cells sorted from blood, sampled in a trial of the OX40 agonist ivuxolimab. These receptors were taken from an adult with an advanced solid tumor such as melanoma, head and neck, liver or kidney cancer. Both conserved end residues are trimmed from each CDR3.

v_call	j_call	cdr3_aa
TRBV6-5	TRBJ1-2	ASSYSGGLGGYT
TRBV30	TRBJ1-5	AWRRGGDQPQH
TRBV5-1	TRBJ1-4	ASSLFGDGGEKLF
TRBV18	TRBJ1-1	ASSPYTGTVNTEAF
TRBV28	TRBJ1-2	ASSPGGVSKYGYT
TRBV6-1	TRBJ2-1	ASREGGPNNEQF
TRBV5-1	TRBJ2-1	ASSLGDRYNEQF
TRBV10-1	TRBJ2-1	ASSLSGTGAYNEQF
TRBV6-5	TRBJ1-2	ASSIQGINYGYT
TRBV10-2	TRBJ1-1	ASSEQGANTEAF
TRBV9	TRBJ2-6	ASSEPSGANVLT
TRBV19	TRBJ1-5	ASSIDRTGDPKPQH
TRBV7-9	.	ASSPSRVAGEGETQY
TRBV27	TRBJ2-2	ASSLLAGVAGELF
TRBV4-3	TRBJ2-3	ASSQEAGQGATDTQY
TRBV25-1	TRBJ2-1	ASSVGNEQF
TRBV28	TRBJ1-1	ASSPIWGTEAF
TRBV15	TRBJ1-3	ATSVGRDSGNTIY
TRBV4-1	TRBJ1-3	ASSQGWQGHSAGNTIY
TRBV5-6	TRBJ2-1	ASSLVSGHYNEQF
TRBV5-4	TRBJ2-7	ASSLLAGAYEQY
TRBV29-1	TRBJ1-1	SVEQGVNTEAF
TRBV4-3	TRBJ1-2	ASSPAGTHGYT
TRBV7-7	TRBJ2-5	ASSLGAGSRSETQY
TRBV18	TRBJ2-3	ASSSDRGGLNTQY
TRBV6-1	TRBJ2-7	ASSEAGTSSYEQY
TRBV4-3	TRBJ1-5	ASSQGSGGNQPQH
TRBV7-2	TRBJ1-2	ASSLVGGYGYT
TRBV19	TRBJ2-5	ASSMWGTGGMETQY
TRBV27	TRBJ1-2	ASSFRGQGNYGYT
TRBV9	TRBJ2-2	ASSSLTRRTGELF
TRBV6-5	TRBJ2-7	ASSRGLGGEQY
TRBV9	TRBJ2-1	ASSVDSGRAFNEQF
TRBV19	TRBJ1-2	ASSQRQTNYGYT
TRBV19	TRBJ1-5	ASSIVPSGTQWPQH